The entry below describes one T cell receptor (beta chain). Its specific antigen is unknown. The record has no base qualities; no much larger clone is one base away. The sample is drawn from a study of blood T cell repertoires in COVID-19 (dated by TCRdb to 2018 to 2020). Regarding the study in general: The collaborator samples originated in the United States, Italy and Spain and spanned the acute and convalescent phases of COVID-19. The prospective study material was composed of cDNA or gDNA derived from T cells, B-cell-depleted T cells, or PBMCs. The dataset comprised deeply sampled blood TCRbeta repertoires from subjects exposed to, actively infected with, or recovered from COVID-19. The repertoires were released in a freely available public database meant as a resource for research on the immune response to SARS-CoV-2. Samples were obtained from the ongoing ImmuneRACE study (first 160 participants) and from 1,254 subjects provided by 6 global collaborators. A de-identified subject ID, COVID-19 status, age in years and sex were almost always included in the sample metadata. HLA class I and class II types, where available, came from metadata supplied by the sample provider rather than from assay-based typing. What the work shows at the level of the full study, not this receptor alone: The amount of clinical and demographic metadata varied by source and participant and was provided uncurated.

There are 13 amino acids in the CDR3, from cysteine to phenylalanine inclusive. Only the CDR3 region is kept as DNA, spanning 39 bases read in frame from base 1. CDR1 and CDR2 were assigned from the germline V gene as ENHRY and SYGVKD. Germline trimming amounts to 10 bases on V and 5 bases on J, with 8 as the count of junction bases outside the gene matches. TCRbeta CDR3 regions were amplified from genomic DNA by means of the immunoSEQ Assay, a bias-controlled multiplex PCR. Concerning the study's data processing: Nucleated cell counts per sample were estimated from amplification of reference gene primers within the assay. To quantify the absolute abundance of each unique TCRbeta CDR3 rearrangement, sequence reads were collapsed and filtered. For each sample, productive Simpson clonality was calculated by taking the square root of Simpson's diversity index across productive rearrangements. Imported from immuneACCESS, the table was reduced by TCRdb to in-frame sequences with V and J called. These copies leave out some clones; in studies compared against another copy, an unresolved V gene accounts for under half, and the cause of the remainder is not known. The DNA was the basis for D and trimming; V, J and clone size are from that table. For this sample there are around 92,000 clones; about 86% appear just once. Clones ranked in the top ten supply under 15% of the sample.

Whole blood was collected in K2EDTA tubes by collaborating institutions according to the institutions' own protocols. Collaborator samples were shipped for TCRbeta analysis as frozen whole blood, isolated PBMCs, or DNA extracted from either sample type. The chain is assembled from TRBV10-3 and TRBJ1-1; TRBD1 fits 9 bases in the junction. The clonotype originates from a woman aged 55 to 70 in a cohort sampled during active or convalescent COVID-19. The sequencing input was peripheral blood. The sequenced DNA is TGTGCCACCCCGGGACAGGGATGGACTGAAGCTTTCTTT. Its protein reads: CATPGQGWTEAFF.